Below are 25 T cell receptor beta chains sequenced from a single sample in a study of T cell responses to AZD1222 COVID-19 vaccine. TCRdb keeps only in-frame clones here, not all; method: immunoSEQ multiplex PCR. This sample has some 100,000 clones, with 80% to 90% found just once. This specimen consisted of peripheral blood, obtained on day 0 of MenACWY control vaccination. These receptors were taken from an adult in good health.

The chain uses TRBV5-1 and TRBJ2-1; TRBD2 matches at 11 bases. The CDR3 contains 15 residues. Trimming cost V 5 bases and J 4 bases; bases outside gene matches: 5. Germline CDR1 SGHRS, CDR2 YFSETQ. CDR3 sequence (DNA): TGCGCCAGCAGGCTCGGGACTAGCGGTTACAATGAGCAGTTCTTC. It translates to CASRLGTSGYNEQFF.

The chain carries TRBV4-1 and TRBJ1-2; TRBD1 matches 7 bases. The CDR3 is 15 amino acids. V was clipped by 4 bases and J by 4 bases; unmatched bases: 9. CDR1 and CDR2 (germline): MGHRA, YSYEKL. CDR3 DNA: TGCGCCAGCAGCCCTACAGGGGCCTCGATCTATGGCTACACCTTC. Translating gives CASSPTGASIYGYTF.

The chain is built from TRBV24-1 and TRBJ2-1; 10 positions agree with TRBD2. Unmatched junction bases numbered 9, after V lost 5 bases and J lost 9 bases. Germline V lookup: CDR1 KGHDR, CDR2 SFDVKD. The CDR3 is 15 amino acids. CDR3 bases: TGTGCCACCAGTGCCTTAAGCGGGAGGGTTGGTGAGCAGTTCTTC. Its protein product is CATSALSGRVGEQFF.

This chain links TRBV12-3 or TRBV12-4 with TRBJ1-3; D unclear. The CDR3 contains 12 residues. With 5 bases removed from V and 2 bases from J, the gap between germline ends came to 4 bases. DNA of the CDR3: TGTGCCAGCAGTAGCACTGGAAACACCATATATTTT. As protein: CASSSTGNTIYF.

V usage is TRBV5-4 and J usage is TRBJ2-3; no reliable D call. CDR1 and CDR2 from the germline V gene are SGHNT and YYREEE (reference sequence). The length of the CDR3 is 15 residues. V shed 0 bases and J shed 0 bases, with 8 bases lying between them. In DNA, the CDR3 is TGTGCCAGCAGCTTGGTGGCTACAAGCACAGATACGCAGTATTTT. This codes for CASSLVATSTDTQYF.

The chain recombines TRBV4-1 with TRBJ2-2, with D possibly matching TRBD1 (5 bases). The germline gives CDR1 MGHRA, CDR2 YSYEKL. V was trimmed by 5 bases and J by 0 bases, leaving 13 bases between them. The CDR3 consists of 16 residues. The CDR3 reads CASSVRAGSNTGELFF. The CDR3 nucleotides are TGCGCCAGCAGCGTACGGGCAGGGTCGAACACCGGGGAGCTGTTTTTT.

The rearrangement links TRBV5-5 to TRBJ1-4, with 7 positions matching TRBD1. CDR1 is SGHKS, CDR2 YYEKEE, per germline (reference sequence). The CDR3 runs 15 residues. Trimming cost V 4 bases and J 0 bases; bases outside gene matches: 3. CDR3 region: CASSGTGATNEKLFF. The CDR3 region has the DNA TGTGCCAGCAGCGGCACAGGGGCAACTAATGAAAAACTGTTTTTT.

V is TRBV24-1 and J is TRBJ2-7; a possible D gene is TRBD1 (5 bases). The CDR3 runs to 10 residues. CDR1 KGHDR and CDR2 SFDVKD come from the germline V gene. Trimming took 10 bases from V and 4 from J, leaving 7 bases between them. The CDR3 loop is CATRGYEQYF. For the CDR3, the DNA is TGTGCCACTAGGGGTTACGAGCAGTACTTC.

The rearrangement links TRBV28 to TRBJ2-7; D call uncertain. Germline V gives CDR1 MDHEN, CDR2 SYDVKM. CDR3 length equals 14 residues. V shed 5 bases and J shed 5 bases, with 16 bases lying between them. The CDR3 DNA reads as TGTGCCAGCAGTCCGTACCCCCCGGCCCACGAGCAGTACTTC. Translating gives CASSPYPPAHEQYF.

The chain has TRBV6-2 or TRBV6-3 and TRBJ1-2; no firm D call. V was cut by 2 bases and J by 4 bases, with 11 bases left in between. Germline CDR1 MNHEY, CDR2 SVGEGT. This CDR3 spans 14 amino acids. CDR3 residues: CASSYPGMIYGYTF. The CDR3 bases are TGTGCCAGCAGTTACCCTGGGATGATCTATGGCTACACCTTC.

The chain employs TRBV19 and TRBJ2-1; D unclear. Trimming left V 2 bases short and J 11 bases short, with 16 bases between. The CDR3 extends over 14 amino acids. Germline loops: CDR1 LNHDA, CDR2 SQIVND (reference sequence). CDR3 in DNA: TGTGCCAGTAGTATAACCCCCCAACAGCAAAAGCAGTTCTTC. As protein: CASSITPQQQKQFF. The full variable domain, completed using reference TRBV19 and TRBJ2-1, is DGGITQSPKYLFRKEGQNVTLSCEQNLNHDAMYWYRQDPGQGLRLIYYSQIVNDFQKGDIAEGYSVSREKKESFPLTVTSAQKNPTAFYLCASSITPQQQKQFFGPGTRLTVL.

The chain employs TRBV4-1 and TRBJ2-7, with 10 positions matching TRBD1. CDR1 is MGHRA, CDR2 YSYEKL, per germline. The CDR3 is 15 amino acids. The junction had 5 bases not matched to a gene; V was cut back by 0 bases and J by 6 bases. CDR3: CASSQDGGQGPEQYF. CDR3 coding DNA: TGCGCCAGCAGCCAAGACGGGGGACAGGGGCCCGAGCAGTACTTC.

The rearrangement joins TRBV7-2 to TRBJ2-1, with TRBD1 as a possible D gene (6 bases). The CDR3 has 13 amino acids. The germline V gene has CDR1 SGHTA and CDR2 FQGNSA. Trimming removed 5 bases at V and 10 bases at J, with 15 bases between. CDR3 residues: CASSRTGLSEQFF. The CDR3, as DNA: TGTGCCAGCAGCAGAACAGGGCTCTCGGAGCAGTTCTTC.

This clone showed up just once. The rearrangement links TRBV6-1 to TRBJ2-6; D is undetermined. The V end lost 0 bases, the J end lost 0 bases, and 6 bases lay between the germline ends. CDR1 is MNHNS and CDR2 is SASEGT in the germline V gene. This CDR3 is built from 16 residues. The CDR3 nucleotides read TGTGCCAGCAGTGAAGCTTCGCTCTCTGGGGCCAACGTCCTGACTTTC. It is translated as CASSEASLSGANVLTF.

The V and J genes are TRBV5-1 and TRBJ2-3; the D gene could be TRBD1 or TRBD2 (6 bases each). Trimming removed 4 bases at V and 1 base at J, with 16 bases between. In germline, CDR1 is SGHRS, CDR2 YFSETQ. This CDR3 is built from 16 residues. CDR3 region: CASSLGGGVGTDTQYF. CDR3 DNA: TGCGCCAGCAGCCTCGGGGGCGGAGTCGGCACAGATACGCAGTATTTT.

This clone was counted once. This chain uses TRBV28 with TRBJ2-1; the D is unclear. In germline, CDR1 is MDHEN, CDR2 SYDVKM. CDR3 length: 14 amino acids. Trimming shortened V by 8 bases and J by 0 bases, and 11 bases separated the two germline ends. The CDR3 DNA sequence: TGTGCCAGCTTTAGTATCGGCTCCTACAATGAGCAGTTCTTC. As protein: CASFSIGSYNEQFF.

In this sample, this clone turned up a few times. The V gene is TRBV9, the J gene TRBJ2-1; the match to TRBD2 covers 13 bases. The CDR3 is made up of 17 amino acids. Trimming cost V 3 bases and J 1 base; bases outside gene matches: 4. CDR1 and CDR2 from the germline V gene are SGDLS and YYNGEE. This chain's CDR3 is CASSGSLAGGSYNEQFF. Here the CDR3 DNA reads TGTGCCAGCAGCGGCTCACTAGCGGGGGGGTCCTACAATGAGCAGTTCTTC.

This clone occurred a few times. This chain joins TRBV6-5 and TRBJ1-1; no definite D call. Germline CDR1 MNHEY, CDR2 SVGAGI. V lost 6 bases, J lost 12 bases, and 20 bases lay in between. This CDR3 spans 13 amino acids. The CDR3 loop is CASSRRAPPLTFF. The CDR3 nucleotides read TGTGCCAGCAGCCGGAGGGCCCCGCCTCTAACTTTCTTT.

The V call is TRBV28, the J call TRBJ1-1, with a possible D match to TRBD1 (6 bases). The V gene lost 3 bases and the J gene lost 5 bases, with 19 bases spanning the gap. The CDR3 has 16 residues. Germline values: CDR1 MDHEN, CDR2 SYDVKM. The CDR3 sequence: CASSLWGSGGNTEAFF. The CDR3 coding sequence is TGTGCCAGCAGTTTGTGGGGGTCGGGGGGCAATACTGAAGCTTTCTTT.

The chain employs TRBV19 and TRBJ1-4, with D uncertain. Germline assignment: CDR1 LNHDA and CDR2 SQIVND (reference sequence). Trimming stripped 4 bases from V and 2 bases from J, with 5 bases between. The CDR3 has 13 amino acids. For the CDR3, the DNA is TGTGCCAGTAGTACGGGGACTAATGAAAAACTGTTTTTT. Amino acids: CASSTGTNEKLFF.

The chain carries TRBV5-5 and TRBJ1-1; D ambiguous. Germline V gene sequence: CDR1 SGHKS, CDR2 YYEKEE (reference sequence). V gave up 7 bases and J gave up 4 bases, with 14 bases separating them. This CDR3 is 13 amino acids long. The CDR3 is CASLLRPATEAFF. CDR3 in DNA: TGTGCCAGCCTCCTGCGGCCGGCCACTGAAGCTTTCTTT.

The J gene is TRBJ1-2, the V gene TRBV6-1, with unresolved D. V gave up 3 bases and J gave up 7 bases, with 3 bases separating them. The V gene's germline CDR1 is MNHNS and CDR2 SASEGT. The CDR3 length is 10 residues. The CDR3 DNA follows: TGTGCCAGCAGTGAGCTTGGCTACACCTTC. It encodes CASSELGYTF.

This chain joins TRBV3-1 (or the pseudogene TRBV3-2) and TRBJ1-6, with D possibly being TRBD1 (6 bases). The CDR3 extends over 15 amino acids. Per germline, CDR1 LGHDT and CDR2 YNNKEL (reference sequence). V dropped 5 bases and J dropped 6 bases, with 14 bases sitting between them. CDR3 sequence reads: CASSLTLDSNSPLHF. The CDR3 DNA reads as TGTGCCAGCAGCTTAACTCTGGACAGTAATTCACCCCTCCACTTT.

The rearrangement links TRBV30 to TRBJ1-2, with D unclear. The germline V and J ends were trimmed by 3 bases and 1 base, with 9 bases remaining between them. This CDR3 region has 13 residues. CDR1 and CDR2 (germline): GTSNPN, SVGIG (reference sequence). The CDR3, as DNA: TGTGCCTGGAGGCCAGGCCATAACTATGGCTACACCTTC. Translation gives CAWRPGHNYGYTF.

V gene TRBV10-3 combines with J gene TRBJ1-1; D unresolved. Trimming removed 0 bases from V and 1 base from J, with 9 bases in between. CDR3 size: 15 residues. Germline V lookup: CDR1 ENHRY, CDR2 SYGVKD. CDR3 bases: TGTGCCATCAGTGAGTCAGTCGGATCGAACACTGAAGCTTTCTTT. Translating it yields CAISESVGSNTEAFF.